This is a list of T cell receptor beta chains from one sample in a study of CD8+ T cells in alopecia areata. Sequencing was performed with immunoSEQ multiplex PCR; in TCRdb, only in-frame clones are kept and a portion is missing. The repertoire holds 65,000 to 70,000 clones, roughly 57% seen once, with roughly a sixth in the top ten. This sample comprised CD8+ T cells sorted from blood, obtained at week 0. Receptors were obtained from a human donor with alopecia areata. Both conserved end residues are part of each CDR3. The D gene is left open where the match is weak. Not all rows give a size; the values are once, few, many and, for expanded clones, a class.

-,-,TRBV5-4,TRBJ2-1,11,CASSLVDEQFF,TGTGCCAGCAGCTTGGTCGATGAGCAGTTCTTC
-,-,TRBV2,TRBJ1-1,13,CASRGLSYTEAFF,TGTGCCAGCAGGGGACTGTCCTACACTGAAGCTTTCTTT
-,once,TRBV5-4,TRBJ1-1,14,CASSSPEGGVVAFF,TGTGCCAGCAGCTCTCCGGAGGGGGGAGTGGTAGCTTTCTTT
-,-,TRBV5-1,TRBJ1-5,15,CASSQDGPGHQPQHF,TGCGCCAGCAGCCAAGATGGCCCAGGGCATCAGCCCCAGCATTTT
TRBD2,-,TRBV30,TRBJ2-7,12,CAWNLAGHEQYF,TGTGCCTGGAACCTAGCGGGACACGAGCAGTACTTC
-,-,TRBV27,TRBJ2-2,16,CASSFTTWGDTGELFF,TGTGCCAGCAGTTTTACCACCTGGGGGGACACCGGGGAGCTGTTTTTT
-,once,TRBV27,TRBJ1-2,14,CASTLRERNYGYTF,TGTGCCAGCACCCTAAGGGAGAGAAACTATGGCTACACCTTC
-,-,TRBV30,TRBJ2-3,14,CAWSPGRGTDTQYF,TGTGCCTGGAGTCCGGGCAGGGGTACAGATACGCAGTATTTT
TRBD2,-,TRBV5-1,TRBJ2-1,16,CASSWGAGGPYNEQFF,TGCGCCAGCAGCTGGGGAGCGGGAGGGCCCTACAATGAGCAGTTCTTC
-,-,TRBV14,TRBJ2-5,14,CASSTTELQETQYF,TGTGCCAGCAGCACGACGGAGCTCCAAGAGACCCAGTACTTC
TRBD1,-,TRBV7-6,TRBJ1-1,16,CASSLMTGQGGTEAFF,TGTGCCAGCAGCTTAATGACTGGACAGGGGGGCACTGAAGCTTTCTTT
TRBD1,few,TRBV6-5,TRBJ1-1,15,CASSARQGLETEAFF,TGTGCCAGCAGTGCCCGACAGGGGCTGGAGACTGAAGCTTTCTTT
TRBD1,-,TRBV7-9,TRBJ2-3,16,CASSQWTGDGTDTQYF,TGTGCCAGCAGCCAATGGACAGGGGATGGCACAGATACGCAGTATTTT